The rows below give T cell receptor beta chains drawn from one sample of a study of T cells after yellow fever vaccination. Via MiXCR, TCRdb re-called the 5' RACE reads, giving one row per CDR3 protein. This table has 250,000 to 300,000 distinct CDR3 sequences, around 4.9% appearing once. This specimen consisted of CD4+ T cells sorted from PBMCs, obtained on the day of the yellow fever booster vaccination. The receptor set was obtained from a man younger than 30 who received the YFV17D yellow fever vaccine. The CDR3 runs from the conserved cysteine through the conserved F or W. A D gene is named only where the DNA matches it firmly. Clone size is given for some rows only: seen once, a few or many times, or a class if the clone is expanded.

clone_size	v_call	d_call	j_call	cdr3_nt	cdr3_aa
few	TRBV5-1	-	TRBJ1-3	TGCGCCAGCAGCCTTGGACGAACTGGAAACACCATATATTTT	CASSLGRTGNTIYF
-	TRBV28	-	TRBJ1-1	TGTGCCAGCAGTTTCCCACGGGGGACTGAAGCTTTCTTT	CASSFPRGTEAFF
-	TRBV12-5	-	TRBJ2-3	TGTGCTAGTGCCCATCCCGGACACCCGCAGGATACGCAGTATTTT	CASAHPGHPQDTQYF
many	TRBV6-5	-	TRBJ1-2	TGTGCCAGCAGAGCCGGACAGTTCTATGGCTACACCTTC	CASRAGQFYGYTF
many	TRBV29-1	-	TRBJ2-7	TGCAGCGTTGGCGAATTCCGCAGGTACTTC	CSVGEFRRYF
many	TRBV7-2	-	TRBJ2-3	TGTGCCAGCAGCAGCAAGGCGCCGAGGAGGGATACGCAGTATTTT	CASSSKAPRRDTQYF
few	TRBV5-4	-	TRBJ1-4	TGTGCCAGCAGCCTAGAGTTGACTAATGAAAAACTGTTTTTT	CASSLELTNEKLFF
few	TRBV6-5	TRBD1	TRBJ1-1	TGTGCCAGCAGTGGACAGGGGGCTATTGAAGCTTTCTTT	CASSGQGAIEAFF
few	TRBV7-2	-	TRBJ1-5	TGTGCCAGCAGCTTAGTTGGGTCTAGCAATCAGCCCCAGCATTTT	CASSLVGSSNQPQHF
few	TRBV10-2	-	TRBJ1-1	TGCGCCAGCAGTGAGTCTACATCGGGCACTGAAGCTTTCTTT	CASSESTSGTEAFF
-	TRBV9	-	TRBJ1-3	TGTGCCAGCAGCGTAGAAGCAGGCCGGGGAGGAAACACCATATATTTT	CASSVEAGRGGNTIYF
-	TRBV28	-	TRBJ1-6	TGTGCCAGCAGTTTTAGAACACCCCTCCACTTT	CASSFRTPLHF
-	TRBV7-2	-	TRBJ2-5	TGTGCCAGCAGCTTAGGTTCGCAGGCTCAAAGGGCGACCCAGTACTTC	CASSLGSQAQRATQYF
many	TRBV11-2	TRBD1	TRBJ1-1	TGTGCCAGCAGCTTTGCGGGACAGGTAAACACTGAAGCTTTCTTT	CASSFAGQVNTEAFF
-	TRBV29-1	-	TRBJ2-1	TGCAGCGTTGAAGATCTGGGAAGCTCCTACAATGAGCAGTTCTTC	CSVEDLGSSYNEQFF
many	TRBV3-1	-	TRBJ2-7	TGTGCCAGCAGCCAGGATAGGGGGTCCGGAAAATACGAGCAGTACTTC	CASSQDRGSGKYEQYF
many	TRBV20-1	-	TRBJ1-2	TGCAAGGCCGGGGATAACTATGGCTACACCTTC	CKAGDNYGYTF
few	TRBV18	-	TRBJ2-4	TGTGCCAGCTCACCGGCCGGGACTCCCATAAACGTTCAGTACTTC	CASSPAGTPINVQYF